The rows below give T cell receptor beta chains drawn from one sample of a study of vaccination effects on CD4 cells after COVID-19. Their antigens remain unidentified. Repertoires were generated with immunoSEQ multiplex PCR, while TCRdb's copy carries only in-frame clones and drops some. The data hold approximately 87,000 clones, with approximately 81% observed a single time. Specimen: CD4+ T cells from PBMCs cultured with HCoV-229E spike peptides, collected before COVID-19 vaccination. The receptors stem from a human donor who received a COVID-19 vaccine. Each CDR3 is given with its conserved first and last residue. Each record gives: V gene, J gene, clone size, D gene, CDR3 DNA, CDR3 protein. The D gene is left open where the match is weak. Expanded clones get a size class; other rows say once, few or many, or leave the size out.

TRBV7-6	TRBJ1-3	.	.	TGTGCCATATCCTCCGGGATACTCTCTGGAAACACCATATATTTT	CAISSGILSGNTIYF
TRBV6-5	TRBJ1-1	few	.	TGTGCCAGCAGTCAGGCGGGGCTTGAAGCTTTCTTT	CASSQAGLEAFF
TRBV30	TRBJ2-1	once	.	TGTGCCTGGAGGAGGGTTGACCCGGGGCAGTTCTTC	CAWRRVDPGQFF
TRBV30	TRBJ1-1	.	.	TGTGCCTGGGGTAACCAGGGCGGGACTGAAGCTTTCTTT	CAWGNQGGTEAFF
TRBV4-3	TRBJ2-5	.	.	TGCGCCAGCAGCCAAGATGCGTCGGGGCAAGAGACCCAGTACTTC	CASSQDASGQETQYF
TRBV6-5	TRBJ1-1	.	.	TGTGCCAGCACTCAACGGGGCAGGAACACTGAAGCTTTCTTT	CASTQRGRNTEAFF
TRBV7-4	TRBJ2-3	.	.	TGTGCCAGCAGCTTAGCAGACACAAGCACAGATACGCAGTATTTT	CASSLADTSTDTQYF
TRBV6-5	TRBJ1-2	.	.	TGTGCCAGCAGTTATAGGGGTGGATTACCTAACTATGGCTACACCTTC	CASSYRGGLPNYGYTF
TRBV5-6	TRBJ2-2	.	.	TGTGCCAGCACCCAAGACAGGTTTGCAACCGGGGAGCTGTTTTTT	CASTQDRFATGELFF
TRBV28	TRBJ1-2	.	.	TGTGCCAGCAGTTTCCGAGGAGGGGTGATTCCTTTAAACTATGGCTACACCTTC	CASSFRGGVIPLNYGYTF
TRBV4-3	TRBJ1-2	.	TRBD1	TGCGCCAGCAGCCATCGGGACAGTGGGTTGACTGGCTACACCTTC	CASSHRDSGLTGYTF
TRBV24-1	TRBJ2-3	few	TRBD1	TGTGCCACCAGTGCCCTGACAGGGGAAAGACCAGATACGCAGTATTTT	CATSALTGERPDTQYF
TRBV15	TRBJ1-6	.	.	TGTGCCACCAGCAGAGCCCCCTCCTATAATTCACCCCTCCACTTT	CATSRAPSYNSPLHF
TRBV11-2	TRBJ2-3	.	.	TGTGCCAGCAGCCGCGGGGTTGTACCTAGCACAGATACGCAGTATTTT	CASSRGVVPSTDTQYF
TRBV6-5	TRBJ2-5	.	.	TGTGCCAGCAGTTACGTCCAAACAGAGACCCAGTACTTC	CASSYVQTETQYF
TRBV30	TRBJ2-1	.	TRBD1	TGTGCCTGGAGTGCTGGGACAGCCTACAATGAGCAGTTCTTC	CAWSAGTAYNEQFF
TRBV3-1/TRBV3-2	TRBJ1-5	few	.	TGTGCCAGCAGCAGTCAGGGGCGGAATCAGCCCCAGCATTTT	CASSSQGRNQPQHF
TRBV19	TRBJ1-5	few	TRBD1	TGTGCCAGTAGTAACGAGGGGGCGTTTTTTTTATGGCCCCAGCATTTT	CASSNEGAFFLWPQHF
TRBV19	TRBJ1-4	.	.	TGTGCCAGTACTACCCTGGACAGCAGGAATGAAAAACTGTTTTTT	CASTTLDSRNEKLFF
TRBV5-6	TRBJ2-4	once	.	TGTGCCAGCGAAATGGCGGGGATAAACATTCAGTACTTC	CASEMAGINIQYF
TRBV5-6	TRBJ1-5	few	.	TGTGCCAGCAGCTTTTTTGGTACTCAACAAATCAGCGGGGCCCAGCATTTT	CASSFFGTQQISGAQHF
TRBV5-4	TRBJ2-5	.	TRBD2	TGTGCCAGCAGCTTGAATGGCGGGGGGGCCAGAGAGACCCAGTACTTC	CASSLNGGGARETQYF
TRBV14	TRBJ2-5	.	.	TGTGCCAGCAGCCAAGTACCGGGAGAGCAAGAGACCCAGTACTTC	CASSQVPGEQETQYF
TRBV18	TRBJ2-3	.	.	TGTGCCAGCTCACCAAGGGGGTCCACATCCACAGATACGCAGTATTTT	CASSPRGSTSTDTQYF
TRBV3-1/TRBV3-2	TRBJ1-1	few	.	TGTGCCAGCAGCCAAGGGGACGAGAACACTGAAGCTTTCTTT	CASSQGDENTEAFF
TRBV11-3	TRBJ2-1	.	TRBD2	TGTGCCAGCAGCTCGGGACTAGCGGGGGGGGCGATGCAGTTCTTC	CASSSGLAGGAMQFF
TRBV29-1	TRBJ1-2	.	TRBD1	TGCAGCGTTCCTGGACAGGGGGGCTACACCTTC	CSVPGQGGYTF
TRBV7-8	TRBJ1-1	.	.	TGTGCCAGCAGCGAGAGACCGCAGGACACTGAAGCTTTCTTT	CASSERPQDTEAFF
TRBV18	TRBJ1-3	.	.	TGTGCCAGCTCACCAGACAGAACGGGAAACACCATATATTTT	CASSPDRTGNTIYF
TRBV24-1	TRBJ2-5	.	.	TGTGCCACCAGTGATTACTCGACTAGTAGGAGAGAGACCCAGTACTTC	CATSDYSTSRRETQYF
TRBV18	TRBJ1-1	few	.	TGTGCCAGCTCACCAGTCACTGAAGCTTTCTTT	CASSPVTEAFF
TRBV10-3	TRBJ1-1	.	.	TGTGCCATCAGTGAACGGGCCACGAACACTGAAGCTTTCTTT	CAISERATNTEAFF
TRBV19	TRBJ1-5	.	.	TGTGCCAGTAGTATCTGGGGATACAATCAGCCCCAGCATTTT	CASSIWGYNQPQHF
TRBV24-1	TRBJ2-3	.	.	TGTGCCACGGCGGCTAGTTATGCGACTAGCACAGATACGCAGTATTTT	CATAASYATSTDTQYF
TRBV7-8	TRBJ1-5	.	TRBD1	TGTGCCAGCAGCTTAGCGTCGACAGGGGGCAAGAAGCCCCAGCATTTT	CASSLASTGGKKPQHF
TRBV5-6	TRBJ2-3	few	.	TGTGCCAGCAGCAATACATCACCAGATACGCAGTATTTT	CASSNTSPDTQYF
TRBV7-3	TRBJ2-2	.	.	TGTGCCAGCAGCCCCCATGATGTGGGTAACACCGGGGAGCTGTTTTTT	CASSPHDVGNTGELFF
TRBV6-5	TRBJ1-2	.	.	TGTGCCAGCAGTTACAAGGGTGGCTATGGCTACACCTTC	CASSYKGGYGYTF
TRBV7-2	TRBJ1-2	.	TRBD1	TGTGCCAGCAGCCAGTGGGACAGGGGAGGCTACACCTTC	CASSQWDRGGYTF
TRBV4-3	TRBJ2-1	.	.	TGCGCCAGCAGCCTTTTGGGCCTTGTCAATGAGCAGTTCTTC	CASSLLGLVNEQFF
TRBV5-1	TRBJ2-2	few	.	TGCGCCAGCAGCTTTTCGGCCACTACGAACACCGGGGAGCTGTTTTTT	CASSFSATTNTGELFF